The 10 T cell receptor beta chains below come from one sample, sequenced in a study of shared clonotypes between healthy human individuals (dated by TCRdb to 2020 to 2021). CD8 naive samples consisted of CD45RO-negative cells that were positively selected for CCR7, yielding a CD45RA+CCR7+ population without TemRA cells. Receptor libraries were prepared by the immunoSEQ multiplex PCR assay. This immuneACCESS table, as held by TCRdb, lists in-frame sequences with V and J called but not all clones. Of the missing ones, under half trace to an unresolved V gene in checked studies; the others have no known cause. In this sample the table shows about 870,000 clones, around 93% of which occur a single time. The top ten clonotypes cover 20% to 30% of the sample. What was sequenced was naive CD8+ T cells sorted from blood. This specimen's cell subset or site label, per the study, means: CD45RA+CCR7+. The receptor set was obtained from a man in his thirties or forties in good health.

Points on this clone: Sequence at one end of the junction differs from germline and may be a read error. The chain uses TRBV7-7 and TRBJ2-3; possible D gene TRBD2, 5 bases. Germline V gene sequence: CDR1 SSHAT, CDR2 FNYEAQ (reference sequence). The CDR3 length is 14 residues. CDR3 protein: CASSLTSSTDTQYF. The CDR3 DNA sequence: TGTGCTAGCAGCCTCACTAGTAGCACAGATACGCAGTATTTT. The full variable domain, completed using reference TRBV7-7 and TRBJ2-3, is GAGVSQSPRYKVTKRGQDVTLRCDPISSHATLYWYQQALGQGPEFLTYFNYEAQPDKSGLPSDRFSAERPEGSISTLTIQRTEQRDSAMYRCASSLTSSTDTQYFGPGTRLTVL.

V is TRBV27 and J is TRBJ2-3; TRBD2 is a possible D gene (5 bases). The CDR3 is made up of 14 amino acids. V was cut by 4 bases and J by 0 bases, with 8 bases left in between. From germline, CDR1 is MNHEY and CDR2 SMNVEV (reference sequence). The CDR3 is CASSYTRSTDTQYF. The CDR3, as DNA: TGTGCCAGCAGTTATACTAGGAGCACAGATACGCAGTATTTT.

A word on this clone: The identical CDR3 is also encoded by other nucleotide sequences in the sample. Here the CDR3 DNA reads TGTGCCAGCAGCCCGTACTACGAGCAGTACTTC. Amino acids: CASSPYYEQYF. The chain employs TRBV28 and TRBJ2-7, with D hard to call. Germline assignment: CDR1 MDHEN and CDR2 SYDVKM. There are 11 residues in the CDR3. V lost 6 bases, J lost 3 bases, and 6 bases lay in between.

The chain carries TRBV2 and TRBJ1-1; D is unresolved. The CDR3 is 13 residues long. In germline, CDR1 is SNHLY, CDR2 FYNNEI. The V end was cut by 7 bases, the J end by 2 bases, with 11 bases between. CDR3 protein: CASMGSQNTEAFF. The CDR3, as DNA: TGTGCCAGCATGGGCAGCCAAAACACTGAAGCTTTCTTT.

The V and J genes are TRBV27 and TRBJ1-1; a weak D match, TRBD1 (6 bases). V lost 3 bases and J lost 6, with 8 bases in between. The germline V gene has CDR1 MNHEY and CDR2 SMNVEV (reference sequence). The CDR3 has 12 amino acids. This chain's CDR3 is CASSFPGAEAFF. In nucleotides, the CDR3 is TGTGCCAGCAGTTTCCCAGGGGCTGAAGCTTTCTTT.

J is TRBJ2-7 and V is TRBV7-2; tentative D call: TRBD2 (6 bases). With 4 bases removed from V and 5 bases from J, the gap between germline ends came to 12 bases. CDR3 length equals 13 residues. Germline CDR1 is SGHTA and CDR2 is FQGNSA. The CDR3 loop reads CASSYGGVDEQYF. The CDR3 DNA follows: TGTGCCAGCAGCTACGGGGGAGTCGACGAGCAGTACTTC.

This chain connects TRBV7-9 to TRBJ1-1, with 11 bases aligning to TRBD1. This CDR3 has 15 amino acids. The germline CDR1 and CDR2 sequences are SEHNR and FQNEAQ (reference sequence). V gave up 5 bases and J gave up 4 bases; unmatched junction bases: 6. The CDR3 loop reads CASSPGTGGTTEAFF. The DNA for the CDR3 is TGTGCCAGCAGCCCCGGGACAGGGGGTACCACTGAAGCTTTCTTT.

The chain links TRBV7-9 to TRBJ2-7; 12 bases are a match to TRBD2. This CDR3 region has 14 residues. CDR1 is SEHNR and CDR2 is FQNEAQ in the germline V gene (reference sequence). Unmatched junction bases numbered 4, after V lost 4 bases and J lost 6 bases. CDR3 sequence (DNA): TGTGCCAGCAGCTCGTCGACTAGCGGGAGCGAGCAGTACTTC. Amino acids: CASSSSTSGSEQYF.

The rearrangement uses TRBV19 and TRBJ2-1, with TRBD2 matching over 7 bases. Germline trimming cut 3 bases from V and 6 bases from J; bases unmatched to any gene: 11. Germline lookup yields CDR1 LNHDA and CDR2 SQIVND (reference sequence). The CDR3 is 16 residues long. CDR3 DNA: TGTGCCAGTAGTATTTCGGGCGGGAGTTTATTCAATGAGCAGTTCTTC. It translates to CASSISGGSLFNEQFF.

The chain carries TRBV13 and TRBJ2-1; TRBD1 matches 9 bases. Trimming removed 4 bases from V and 6 bases from J; junction bases left unmatched: 4. Germline assignment: CDR1 PRHDT and CDR2 FYEKMQ (reference sequence). This CDR3 is built from 14 residues. In DNA form, the CDR3 reads TGTGCCAGCAGCTCGGAGACAGGGGGCAATGAGCAGTTCTTC. The encoded protein is CASSSETGGNEQFF.